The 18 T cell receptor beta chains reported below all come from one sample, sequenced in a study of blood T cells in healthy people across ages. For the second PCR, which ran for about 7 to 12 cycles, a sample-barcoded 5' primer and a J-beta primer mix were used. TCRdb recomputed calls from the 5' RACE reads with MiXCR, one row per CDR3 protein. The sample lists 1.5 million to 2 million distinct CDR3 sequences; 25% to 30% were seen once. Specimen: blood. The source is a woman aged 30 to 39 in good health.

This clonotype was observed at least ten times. This chain's CDR3 is CASSISGGVYNEQFF. CDR3 nucleotide sequence: TGTGCCAGCAGCATTAGCGGGGGGGTCTACAATGAGCAGTTCTTC. The rearrangement links TRBV7-2 to TRBJ2-1; TRBD2 agrees at 11 bases. The CDR3 consists of 15 residues. Germline-derived CDR1 and CDR2 are SGHTA and FQGNSA. V was pared by 5 bases and J by 3 bases, with 3 bases of the junction left unmatched.

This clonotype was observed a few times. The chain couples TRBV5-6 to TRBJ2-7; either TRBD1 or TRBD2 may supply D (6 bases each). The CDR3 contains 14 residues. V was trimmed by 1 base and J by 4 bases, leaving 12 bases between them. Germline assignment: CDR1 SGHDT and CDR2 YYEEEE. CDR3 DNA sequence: TGTGCCAGCAGCTTGTTCCAGGGGAGGTACGAGCAGTACTTC. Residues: CASSLFQGRYEQYF.

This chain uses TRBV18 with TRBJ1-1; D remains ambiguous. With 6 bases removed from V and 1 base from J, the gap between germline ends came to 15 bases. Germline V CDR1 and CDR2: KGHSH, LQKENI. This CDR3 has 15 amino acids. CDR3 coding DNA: TGTGCCAGCTCGCCCGGTTATTCGTCGAACACTGAAGCTTTCTTT. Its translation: CASSPGYSSNTEAFF.

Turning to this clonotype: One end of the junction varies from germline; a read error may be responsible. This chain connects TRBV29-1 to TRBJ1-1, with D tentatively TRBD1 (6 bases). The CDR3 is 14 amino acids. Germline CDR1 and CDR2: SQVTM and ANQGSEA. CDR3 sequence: CSASLGGLGTKAFF. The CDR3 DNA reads TGCAGCGCCTCCCTCGGGGGGCTCGGCACTAAAGCTTTCTTT.

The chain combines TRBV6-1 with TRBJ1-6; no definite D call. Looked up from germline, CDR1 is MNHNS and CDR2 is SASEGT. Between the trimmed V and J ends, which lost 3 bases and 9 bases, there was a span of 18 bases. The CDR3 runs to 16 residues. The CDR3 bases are TGTGCCAGCAGTGATCGACTGTGGATAACATCTTCACCCCTCCACTTT. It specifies CASSDRLWITSSPLHF.

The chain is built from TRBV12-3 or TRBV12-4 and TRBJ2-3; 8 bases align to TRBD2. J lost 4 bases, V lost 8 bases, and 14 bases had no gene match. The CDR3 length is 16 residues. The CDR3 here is CASGALLAGSADTQYF. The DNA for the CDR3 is TGTGCCAGCGGAGCCCTGTTAGCGGGGAGCGCAGATACGCAGTATTTT.

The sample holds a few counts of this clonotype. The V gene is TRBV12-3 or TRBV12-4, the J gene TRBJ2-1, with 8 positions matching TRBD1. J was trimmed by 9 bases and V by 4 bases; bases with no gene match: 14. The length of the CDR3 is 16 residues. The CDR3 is CASSWDRFGGSFEQFF. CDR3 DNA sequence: TGTGCCAGCAGTTGGGACAGGTTCGGGGGTAGTTTTGAGCAGTTCTTC.

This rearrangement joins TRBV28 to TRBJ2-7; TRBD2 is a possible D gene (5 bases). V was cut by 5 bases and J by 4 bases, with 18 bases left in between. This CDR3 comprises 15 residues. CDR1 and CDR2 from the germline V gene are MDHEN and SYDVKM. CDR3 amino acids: CASSGPGRGQYEQYF. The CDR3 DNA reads TGTGCCAGCAGTGGCCCCGGCAGAGGGCAATACGAGCAGTACTTC.

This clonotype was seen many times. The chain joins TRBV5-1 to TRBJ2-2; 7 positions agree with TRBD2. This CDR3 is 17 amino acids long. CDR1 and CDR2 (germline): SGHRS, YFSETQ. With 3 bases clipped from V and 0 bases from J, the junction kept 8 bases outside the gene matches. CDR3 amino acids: CASSYLTGTTNTGELFF. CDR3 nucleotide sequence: TGCGCCAGCAGCTACTTAACCGGGACTACGAACACCGGGGAGCTGTTTTTT.

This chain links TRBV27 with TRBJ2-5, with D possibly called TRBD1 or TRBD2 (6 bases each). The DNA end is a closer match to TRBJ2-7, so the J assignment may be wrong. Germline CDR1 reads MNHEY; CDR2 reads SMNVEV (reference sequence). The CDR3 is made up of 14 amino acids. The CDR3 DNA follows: TGTGCCAGCAGTCAGACTAGGGGGATATACGAGCAGTACTTC. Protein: CASSQTRGIYEQYF.

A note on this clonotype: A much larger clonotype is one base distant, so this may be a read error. The CDR3 sequence is CASSLLGGKQCGEQFF. DNA for the CDR3: TGTGCCAGCAGTCTCCTTGGAGGGAAACAATGCGGTGAGCAGTTCTTC. This chain links TRBV6-2 or TRBV6-3 with TRBJ2-1; a weak D match, TRBD2 (6 bases). CDR1 MNHEY and CDR2 SVGEGT come from the germline V gene. The CDR3 length is 16 residues. Trimming removed 5 bases at V and 9 bases at J, with 23 bases between.

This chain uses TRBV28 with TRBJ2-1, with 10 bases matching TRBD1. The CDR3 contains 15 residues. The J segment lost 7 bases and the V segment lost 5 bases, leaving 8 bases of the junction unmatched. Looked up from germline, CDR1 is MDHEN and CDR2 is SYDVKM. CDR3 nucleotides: TGTGCCAGCAGTCGAGGCGGGACAGGGGATAATGAGCAGTTCTTC. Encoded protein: CASSRGGTGDNEQFF.

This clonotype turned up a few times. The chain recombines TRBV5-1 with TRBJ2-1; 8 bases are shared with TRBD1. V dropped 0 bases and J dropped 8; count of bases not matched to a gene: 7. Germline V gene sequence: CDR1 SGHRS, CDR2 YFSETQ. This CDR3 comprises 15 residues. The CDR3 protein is CASSLATGGMDEQFF. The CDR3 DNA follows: TGCGCCAGCAGCTTGGCAACAGGGGGTATGGATGAGCAGTTCTTC.

The DNA of the CDR3 is TGTGCCAGCAGCCAAGAAAGGGCCCCGGGGGCCCCAGATACGCAGTATTTT. Protein sequence: CASSQERAPGAPDTQYF. The chain uses TRBV3-1 and TRBJ2-3; D may be TRBD1 or TRBD2 (6 bases each). Trimming shortened V by 0 bases and J by 4 bases, and 17 bases separated the two germline ends. Germline-derived CDR1 and CDR2 are LGHDT and YNNKEL (reference sequence). The CDR3 contains 17 residues.

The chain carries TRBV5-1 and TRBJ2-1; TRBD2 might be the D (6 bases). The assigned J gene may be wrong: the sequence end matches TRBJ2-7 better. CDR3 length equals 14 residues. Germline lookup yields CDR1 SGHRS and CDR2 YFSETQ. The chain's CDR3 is CASSLGGNEYEQYF. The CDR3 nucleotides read TGCGCCAGCAGCTTGGGCGGGAACGAATACGAGCAGTACTTC.

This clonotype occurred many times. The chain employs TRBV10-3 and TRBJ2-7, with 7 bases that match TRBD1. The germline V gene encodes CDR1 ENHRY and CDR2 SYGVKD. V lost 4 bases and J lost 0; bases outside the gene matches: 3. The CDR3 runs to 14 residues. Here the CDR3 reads CAISVRDSSYEQYF. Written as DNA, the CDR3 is TGTGCCATCAGTGTTCGGGACAGCTCCTACGAGCAGTACTTC.

CDR3 in amino acids: CASSVRGSSGWETQYF. The CDR3 DNA reads as TGTGCCAGCAGTGTCAGGGGGAGTTCGGGTTGGGAGACCCAGTACTTC. The V call is TRBV2, the J call TRBJ2-5; 7 bases map to TRBD1. The CDR3 has 16 amino acids. Germline loops: CDR1 SNHLY, CDR2 FYNNEI. V lost 4 bases to trimming and J lost 5 bases; unmatched junction nucleotides: 13.

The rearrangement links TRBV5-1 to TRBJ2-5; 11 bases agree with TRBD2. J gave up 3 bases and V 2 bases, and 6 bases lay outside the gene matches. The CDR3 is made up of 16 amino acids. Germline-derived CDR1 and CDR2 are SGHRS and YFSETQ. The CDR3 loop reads CASSFSGGAGEETQYF. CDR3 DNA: TGCGCCAGCAGCTTTAGCGGGGGGGCCGGTGAAGAGACCCAGTACTTC.